The TCR beta chain under discussion was sequenced for a study of human T cells and chemical hapten exposure (dated by TCRdb to about 2021). Some background on the complete study: The libraries were sequenced as a pool, and the TCR yield per sample differed mostly because of small variations in library volumes within the pool. Peripheral blood TCR repertoire changes were tracked in vivo in alopecia patients during primary and secondary sensitization to the hapten diphenylcyclopropenone (DPC). Each blood RNA sample was used to sequence both TCR alpha and TCR beta chains. The investigation overall reported the following: After repeated subsampling, changes were observed in the strength of the expansion versus patch-test correlation and in the threshold at which the correlation became significant. DPC sensitization did not change the number of TCRs with a frequency above 1 in 1000, and there was no evidence of changes in global repertoire structure.

The germline V gene encodes CDR1 SEHNR and CDR2 FQNEAQ (reference sequence). At the junction V is shortened by 2 bases and J by 4 bases, with 15 bases in between. CDR3 length: 16 amino acids, cysteine to phenylalanine. Only CDR3 DNA is held: 48 bases, read in frame from base 1. This clonotype was found many times. Its cognate antigen has yet to be identified. No base qualities exist here, and no much larger clone lies one base off it. Total RNA was isolated from unfractionated whole blood collected in Tempus Blood RNA tubes. Four or five healthy volunteers were used as TCR sequencing controls and were bled at day 0, 2 weeks and 6 weeks. Library preparation was by 5' RACE. The run used an Illumina MiSeq. Library preparation attached unique molecular identifiers to individual cDNA molecules for quantitative, reproducible TCR counting. In the original analysis: The median number of TCRs per sample was over 95,000, ranging from about 23,224 to 750,000. V, J and CDR3 annotation of the TCR reads was performed with the Decombinator software suite. To make PS versus PT1 abundance plots, every sample was subsampled to the same number of TCRs (28,000). TCRs were defined as expanded if absent before sensitization and observed at least eight times at the 2-week time point. TCRdb passed the public sequencing reads through fastp at Q25 and MiXCR, retaining productive beta sequences. A single entry per CDR3 protein holds the most common genes and DNA from its merged rows. The V and J calls, along with clone size, are taken from TCRdb and not from the paper's own processing. In this sample the table shows 130,000 or so distinct CDR3 sequences, over 3.5% of which occur a single time. The ten biggest clones cover 1.2% to 1.5% of the sample.

The rearranged segments are TRBV7-9 and TRBJ2-1; TRBD2 could be the D gene, as 7 bases match. The sequence was obtained from a female donor in good health. In nucleotides, the sequence is TGTGCCAGCAGCTTATTCCTCGCGGGGGCTTACAATGAGCAGTTCTTC. It translates to CASSLFLAGAYNEQFF.